This entry describes one T cell receptor (beta chain). These data belong to a study of blood T cell repertoires in COVID-19. The V and J ends lost 6 bases and 2 bases respectively, with 14 bases between them. Looked up from germline, CDR1 is MNHEY and CDR2 is SVGAGI. The CDR3 totals 14 residues. Profiled with immunoSEQ multiplex PCR; TCRdb holds only in-frame clones, not every one. Of fewer than 250,000 clones listed, 81% are singletons. Clinical histories supplied by participants themselves formed the basis of cohort assignment. The TCR was taken from a woman aged 45-60 years with acute COVID-19. The rearrangement links TRBV6-5 to TRBJ2-7; TRBD2 might be the D (6 bases). The sequenced sample consisted of PBMCs or T cells enriched from blood (not recorded which). As DNA, the CDR3 is TGTGCCAGCAGCTCGACTAGTCCCCCCTACGAGCAGTACTTC. Translated: CASSSTSPPYEQYF.